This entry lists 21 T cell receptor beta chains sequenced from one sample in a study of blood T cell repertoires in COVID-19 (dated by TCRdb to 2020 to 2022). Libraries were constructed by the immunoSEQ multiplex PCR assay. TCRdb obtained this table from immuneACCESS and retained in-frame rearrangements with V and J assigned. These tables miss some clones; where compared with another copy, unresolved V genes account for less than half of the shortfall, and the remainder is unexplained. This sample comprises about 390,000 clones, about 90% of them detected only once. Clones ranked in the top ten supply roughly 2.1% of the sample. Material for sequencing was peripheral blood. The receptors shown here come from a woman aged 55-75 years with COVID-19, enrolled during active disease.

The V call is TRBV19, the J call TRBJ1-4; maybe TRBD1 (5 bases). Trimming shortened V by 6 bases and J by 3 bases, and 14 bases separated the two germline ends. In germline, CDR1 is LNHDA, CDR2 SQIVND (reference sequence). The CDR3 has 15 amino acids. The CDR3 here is CASSPWEGPNEKLFF. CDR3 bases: TGTGCCAGTAGCCCCTGGGAGGGGCCTAATGAAAAACTGTTTTTT.

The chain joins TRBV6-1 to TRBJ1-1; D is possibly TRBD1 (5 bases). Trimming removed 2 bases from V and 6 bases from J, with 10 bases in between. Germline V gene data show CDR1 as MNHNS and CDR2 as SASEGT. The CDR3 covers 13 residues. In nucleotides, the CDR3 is TGTGCCAGCAGTGAACTCTGGGGCGCTGAAGCTTTCTTT. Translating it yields CASSELWGAEAFF.

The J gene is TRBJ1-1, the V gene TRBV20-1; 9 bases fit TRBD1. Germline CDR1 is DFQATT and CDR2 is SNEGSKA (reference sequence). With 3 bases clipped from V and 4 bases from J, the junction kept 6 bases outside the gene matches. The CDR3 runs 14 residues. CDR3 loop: CSASGRDRATEAFF. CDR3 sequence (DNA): TGCAGTGCTAGTGGAAGGGACAGGGCCACTGAAGCTTTCTTT.

The CDR3 DNA sequence: TGTGCCAGCAGCCAATTTGAGGAGGCACCGTTTTTT. Amino acid sequence: CASSQFEEAPFF. This rearrangement joins TRBV16 to TRBJ1-4; D unclear. This CDR3 region has 12 residues. With 1 base removed from V and 16 bases from J, the gap between germline ends came to 13 bases. The germline gives CDR1 KGHSY, CDR2 FQNENV.

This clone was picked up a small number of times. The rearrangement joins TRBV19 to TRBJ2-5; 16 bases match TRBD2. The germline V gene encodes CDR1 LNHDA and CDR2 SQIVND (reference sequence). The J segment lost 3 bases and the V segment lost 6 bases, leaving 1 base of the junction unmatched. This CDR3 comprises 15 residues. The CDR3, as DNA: TGTGCCAGTAGGGGACTAGCGGGGGGGAAAGAGACCCAGTACTTC. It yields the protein CASRGLAGGKETQYF.

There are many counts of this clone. The CDR3 loop reads CASNADRQRHGYTF. CDR3 DNA sequence: TGTGCCAGTAACGCGGACAGGCAGCGCCATGGCTACACCTTC. The J gene is TRBJ1-2, the V gene TRBV19; TRBD1 agrees at 7 bases. Germline V CDR1 and CDR2: LNHDA, SQIVND (reference sequence). J was trimmed by 6 bases and V by 7 bases; bases with no gene match: 11. The CDR3 length is 14 residues.

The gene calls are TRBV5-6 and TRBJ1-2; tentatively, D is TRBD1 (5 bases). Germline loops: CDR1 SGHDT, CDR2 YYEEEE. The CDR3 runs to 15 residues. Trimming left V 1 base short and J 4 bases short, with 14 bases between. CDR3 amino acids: CASSLTGLEPYGYTF. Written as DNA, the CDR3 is TGTGCCAGCAGCTTGACAGGCCTCGAACCCTATGGCTACACCTTC.

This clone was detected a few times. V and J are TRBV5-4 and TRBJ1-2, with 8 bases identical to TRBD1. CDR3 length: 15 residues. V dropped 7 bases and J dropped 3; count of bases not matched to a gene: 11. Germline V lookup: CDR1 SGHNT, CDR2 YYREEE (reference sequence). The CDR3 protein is CASRPDRGVDYGYTF. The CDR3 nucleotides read TGTGCCAGCCGACCCGACAGGGGAGTCGACTATGGCTACACCTTC.

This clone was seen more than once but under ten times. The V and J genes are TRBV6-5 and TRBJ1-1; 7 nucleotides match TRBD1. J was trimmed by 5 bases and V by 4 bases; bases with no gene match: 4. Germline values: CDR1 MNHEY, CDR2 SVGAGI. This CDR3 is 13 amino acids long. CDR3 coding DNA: TGTGCCAGCAGTTCCTACAGGGGTACTGAAGCTTTCTTT. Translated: CASSSYRGTEAFF.

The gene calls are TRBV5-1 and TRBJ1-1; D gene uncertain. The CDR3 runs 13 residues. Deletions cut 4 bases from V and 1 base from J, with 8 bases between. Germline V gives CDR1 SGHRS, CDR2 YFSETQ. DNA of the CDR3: TGCGCCAGCAGCCCGCTTAGGAACACTGAAGCTTTCTTT. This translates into CASSPLRNTEAFF.

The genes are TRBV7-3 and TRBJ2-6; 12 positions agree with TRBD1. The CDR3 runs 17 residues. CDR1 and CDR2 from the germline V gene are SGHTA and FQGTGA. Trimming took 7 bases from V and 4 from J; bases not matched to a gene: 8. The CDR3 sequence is CASTPVGQGAGANVLTF. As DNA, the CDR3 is TGTGCCAGCACACCTGTGGGACAGGGGGCGGGGGCCAACGTCCTGACTTTC.

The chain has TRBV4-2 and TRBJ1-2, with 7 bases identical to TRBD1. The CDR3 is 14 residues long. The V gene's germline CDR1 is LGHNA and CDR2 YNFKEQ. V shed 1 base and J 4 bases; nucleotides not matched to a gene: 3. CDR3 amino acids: CASSQVGQVYGYTF. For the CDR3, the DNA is TGTGCCAGCAGCCAAGTAGGACAGGTCTATGGCTACACCTTC.

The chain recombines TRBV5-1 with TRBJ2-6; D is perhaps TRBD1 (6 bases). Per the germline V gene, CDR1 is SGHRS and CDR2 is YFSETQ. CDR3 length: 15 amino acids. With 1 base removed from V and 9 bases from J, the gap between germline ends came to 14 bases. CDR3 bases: TGCGCCAGCAGCTTGACGACGGGACACAACAACGTCCTGACTTTC. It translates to CASSLTTGHNNVLTF.

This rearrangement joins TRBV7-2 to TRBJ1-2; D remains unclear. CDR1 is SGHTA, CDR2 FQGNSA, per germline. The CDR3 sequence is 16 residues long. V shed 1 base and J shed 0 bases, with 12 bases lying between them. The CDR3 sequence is CASSLVSRQTNYGYTF. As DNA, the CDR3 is TGTGCCAGCAGCTTAGTATCGCGGCAGACTAACTATGGCTACACCTTC.

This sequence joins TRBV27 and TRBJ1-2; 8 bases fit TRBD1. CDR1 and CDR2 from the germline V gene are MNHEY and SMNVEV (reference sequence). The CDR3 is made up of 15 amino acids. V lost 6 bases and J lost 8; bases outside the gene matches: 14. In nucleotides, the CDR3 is TGTGCCAGCAGCTACGCAGGGGGCCCCAACTTCGGCTACACCTTC. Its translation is CASSYAGGPNFGYTF.

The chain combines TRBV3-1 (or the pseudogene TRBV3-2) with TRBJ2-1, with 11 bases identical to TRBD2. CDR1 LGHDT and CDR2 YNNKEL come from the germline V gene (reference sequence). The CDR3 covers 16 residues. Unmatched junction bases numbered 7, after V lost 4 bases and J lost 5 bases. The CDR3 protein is CASSPELAGVHNEQFF. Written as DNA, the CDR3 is TGTGCCAGCAGCCCTGAACTAGCGGGGGTCCACAATGAGCAGTTCTTC.

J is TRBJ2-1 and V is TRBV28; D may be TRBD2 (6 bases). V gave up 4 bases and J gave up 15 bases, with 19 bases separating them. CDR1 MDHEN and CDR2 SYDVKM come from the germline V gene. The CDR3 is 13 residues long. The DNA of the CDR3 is TGTGCCAGCAGTTCGCTACCCCTCGGGGGTGGGTTCTTC. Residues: CASSSLPLGGGFF. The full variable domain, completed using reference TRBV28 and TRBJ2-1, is DVKVTQSSRYLVKRTGEKVFLECVQDMDHENMFWYRQDPGLGLRLIYFSYDVKMKEKGDIPEGYSVSREKKERFSLILESASTNQTSMYLCASSSLPLGGGFFGPGTRLTVL.

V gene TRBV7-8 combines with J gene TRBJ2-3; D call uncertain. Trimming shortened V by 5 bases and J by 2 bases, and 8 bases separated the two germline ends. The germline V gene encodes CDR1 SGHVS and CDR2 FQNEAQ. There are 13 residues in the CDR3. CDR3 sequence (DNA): TGTGCCAGCAGCCGATCCAACACAGATACGCAGTATTTT. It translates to CASSRSNTDTQYF.

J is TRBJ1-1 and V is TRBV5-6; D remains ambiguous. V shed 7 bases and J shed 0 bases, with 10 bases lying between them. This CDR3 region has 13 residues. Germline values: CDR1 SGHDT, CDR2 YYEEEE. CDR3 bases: TGTGCCAGCCGAAGAAGCCTGAACACTGAAGCTTTCTTT. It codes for CASRRSLNTEAFF.

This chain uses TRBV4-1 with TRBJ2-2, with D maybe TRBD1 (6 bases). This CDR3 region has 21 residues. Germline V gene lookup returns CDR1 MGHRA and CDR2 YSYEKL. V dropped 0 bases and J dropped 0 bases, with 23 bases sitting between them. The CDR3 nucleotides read TGCGCCAGCAGCCAAGAAGGGCGGACAGCGAGACCGCTTACGAACACCGGGGAGCTGTTTTTT. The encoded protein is CASSQEGRTARPLTNTGELFF.

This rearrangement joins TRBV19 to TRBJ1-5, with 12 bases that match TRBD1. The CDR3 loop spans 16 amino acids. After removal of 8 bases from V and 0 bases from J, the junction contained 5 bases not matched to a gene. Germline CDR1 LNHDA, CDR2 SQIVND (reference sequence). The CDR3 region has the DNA TGTGCCAGTCGGGACAGGGGGCCTTATAGCAATCAGCCCCAGCATTTT. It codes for CASRDRGPYSNQPQHF.